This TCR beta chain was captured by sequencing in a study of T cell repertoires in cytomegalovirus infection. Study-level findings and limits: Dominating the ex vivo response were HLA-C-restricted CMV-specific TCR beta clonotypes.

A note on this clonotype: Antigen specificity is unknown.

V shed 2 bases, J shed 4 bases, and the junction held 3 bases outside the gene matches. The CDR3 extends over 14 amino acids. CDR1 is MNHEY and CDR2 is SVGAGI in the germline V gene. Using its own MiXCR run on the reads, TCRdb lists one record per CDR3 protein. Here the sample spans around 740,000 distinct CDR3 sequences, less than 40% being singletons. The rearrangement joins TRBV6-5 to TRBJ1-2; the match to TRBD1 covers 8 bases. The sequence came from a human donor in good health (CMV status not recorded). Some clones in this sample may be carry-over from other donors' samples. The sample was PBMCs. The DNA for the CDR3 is TGTGCCAGCAGTTACGGTGACAGGGGCTATGGCTACACCTTC. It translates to CASSYGDRGYGYTF.